This TCR beta chain was captured by sequencing in a study of blood T cells in healthy people across ages. A sample-barcoded 5' primer and a J-beta primer mix were used in a second PCR of about 7 to 12 cycles. TCRdb called the 5' RACE reads again in MiXCR, with one record for every CDR3 protein. The sample lists roughly 700,000 distinct CDR3 sequences, approximately 49% occurring once. In the case of this clonotype: The antigen remains unidentified.

Overall study findings and caveats: Long-lived and aged donors differed, with more naive CD4+ cells and higher diversity in the long-lived.

The CDR3 has 14 residues. CDR1 and CDR2 from the germline V gene are LNHNV and YYDKDF (reference sequence). After removal of 4 bases from V and 10 bases from J, the junction contained 7 bases not matched to a gene. Sequencing used blood. This receptor was taken from a woman aged 55-70 years in good health. The V call is TRBV15, the J call TRBJ2-1; 10 nucleotides align to TRBD1. Here the CDR3 DNA reads TGTGCCACCAGCATAGACAGGGGGCTTGGAGAGCAGTTCTTC. Protein: CATSIDRGLGEQFF. The full variable domain, completed using reference TRBV15 and TRBJ2-1, is DAMVIQNPRYQVTQFGKPVTLSCSQTLNHNVMYWYQQKSSQAPKLLFHYYDKDFNNEADTPDNFQSRRPNTSFCFLDIRSPGLGDTAMYLCATSIDRGLGEQFFGPGTRLTVL.